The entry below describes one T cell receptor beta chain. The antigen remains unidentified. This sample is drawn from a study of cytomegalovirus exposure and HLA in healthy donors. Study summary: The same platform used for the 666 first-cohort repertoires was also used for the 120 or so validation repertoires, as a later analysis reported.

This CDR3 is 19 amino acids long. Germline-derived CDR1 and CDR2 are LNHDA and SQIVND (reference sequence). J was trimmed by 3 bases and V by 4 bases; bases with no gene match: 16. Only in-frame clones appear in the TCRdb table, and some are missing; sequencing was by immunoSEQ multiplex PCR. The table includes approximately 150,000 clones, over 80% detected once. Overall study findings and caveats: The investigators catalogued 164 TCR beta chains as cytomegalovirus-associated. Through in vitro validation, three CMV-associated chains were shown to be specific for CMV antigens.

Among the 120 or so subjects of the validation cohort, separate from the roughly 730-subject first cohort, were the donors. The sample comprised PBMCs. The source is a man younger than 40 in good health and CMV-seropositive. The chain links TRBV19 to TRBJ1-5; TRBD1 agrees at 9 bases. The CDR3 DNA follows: TGTGCCAGTAGTAGCCCGTTAGGACAGGGGACATTTGTCAATCAGCCCCAGCATTTT. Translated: CASSSPLGQGTFVNQPQHF.